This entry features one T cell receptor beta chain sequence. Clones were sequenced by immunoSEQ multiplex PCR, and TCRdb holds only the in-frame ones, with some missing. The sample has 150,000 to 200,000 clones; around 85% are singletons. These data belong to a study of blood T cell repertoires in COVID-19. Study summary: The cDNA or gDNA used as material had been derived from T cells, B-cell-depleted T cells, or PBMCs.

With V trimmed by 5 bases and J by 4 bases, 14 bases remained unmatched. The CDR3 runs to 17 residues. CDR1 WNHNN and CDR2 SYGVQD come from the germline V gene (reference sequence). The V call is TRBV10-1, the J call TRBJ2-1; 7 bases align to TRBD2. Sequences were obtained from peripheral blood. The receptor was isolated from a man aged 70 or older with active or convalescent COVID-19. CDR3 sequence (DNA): TGCGCCAGCAGTAGGGATATGGCGGGAGCTTGGTACAATGAGCAGTTCTTC. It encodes CASSRDMAGAWYNEQFF.